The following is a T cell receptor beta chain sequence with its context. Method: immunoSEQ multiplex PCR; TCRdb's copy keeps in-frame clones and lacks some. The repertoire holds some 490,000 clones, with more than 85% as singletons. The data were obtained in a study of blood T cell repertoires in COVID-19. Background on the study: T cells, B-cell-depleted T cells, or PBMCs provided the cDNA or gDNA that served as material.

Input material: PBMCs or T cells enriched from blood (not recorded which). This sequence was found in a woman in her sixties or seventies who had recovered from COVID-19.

The CDR3 here is CASSLVVAGGDTQYF. The CDR3 nucleotides read TGTGCCAGCAGCTTGGTAGTAGCGGGGGGGGATACGCAGTATTTT. This sequence joins TRBV5-4 and TRBJ2-3, with TRBD2 matching over 11 bases. In germline, CDR1 is SGHNT, CDR2 YYREEE (reference sequence). V shed 0 bases and J 6 bases; nucleotides not matched to a gene: 3. The CDR3 loop spans 15 amino acids.